This T cell receptor (beta chain) was sequenced for a study of blood T cell repertoires in COVID-19. Assay used: immunoSEQ multiplex PCR; TCRdb lists only in-frame clones, some missing. Here the sample spans about 260,000 clones, around four fifths being singletons. There are a few counts of this clone. Sequencing input: peripheral blood. This TCR was recovered from a woman older than 75 with acute or convalescent COVID-19.

As DNA, the CDR3 is TGTGCCAGCAGTTCGCTCCCGGACAGGGTGGGAGGCTACACCTTC. Protein sequence: CASSSLPDRVGGYTF. The chain couples TRBV28 to TRBJ1-2, with 8 bases matching TRBD1. Per germline, CDR1 MDHEN and CDR2 SYDVKM. CDR3 length equals 15 residues. After removal of 4 bases from V and 8 bases from J, the junction contained 12 bases not matched to a gene.